Below are 7 T cell receptor beta chains sequenced from a single sample in a study of vaccination and CD4 T cells after COVID-19. Cultured CD4+ T cell DNA underwent sequencing with the Oncomine TCR Beta short-read assay. TCRdb re-analysed the PCR reads in MiXCR, keeping a single row per CDR3 protein. The sample has about 13,000 distinct CDR3 sequences, roughly 45% seen once. Treatment: approximately nine-day PBMC culture with coronavirus spike peptide pools or control peptides (ViraFEST assay). Their target antigens are unknown. Sequenced: CD4+ T cells from blood, cultured in vitro. These receptor sequences come from a human donor who had recovered from COVID-19.

The chain joins TRBV6-5 to TRBJ2-6, with D maybe TRBD1 (6 bases). Germline V CDR1 and CDR2: MNHEY, SVGAGI. Trimming stripped 4 bases from V and 2 bases from J, with 18 bases between. This CDR3 contains 18 residues. This CDR3 reads CASSWGHGGSPGANVLTF. The CDR3 bases are TGTGCCAGCAGTTGGGGACACGGTGGGTCCCCTGGGGCCAACGTCCTGACTTTC.

The rearrangement joins TRBV6-1 to TRBJ1-2; D possibly corresponds to TRBD1 (5 bases). V was pared by 8 bases and J by 0 bases, with 13 bases between. Germline CDR1 MNHNS, CDR2 SASEGT. This CDR3 is built from 14 residues. CDR3 loop: CASGGGMANYGYTF. DNA of the CDR3: TGTGCCAGCGGGGGGGGGATGGCTAACTATGGCTACACCTTC.

V usage is TRBV19 and J usage is TRBJ2-3, with TRBD2 identical over 11 bases. J was trimmed by 1 base and V by 6 bases; bases with no gene match: 21. CDR1 and CDR2 (germline): LNHDA, SQIVND (reference sequence). CDR3 length: 21 residues. CDR3 in DNA: TGTGCCAGTAGCAGCCTGACTAGCGGGGTATTGGGTGGGGCCCGCACAGATACGCAGTATTTT. As protein: CASSSLTSGVLGGARTDTQYF.

J is TRBJ2-5 and V is TRBV18; tentatively, D is TRBD2 (5 bases). CDR3 size: 13 residues. Germline V gene lookup returns CDR1 KGHSH and CDR2 LQKENI. V was clipped by 3 bases and J by 3 bases, with 8 bases between them. In DNA form, the CDR3 reads TGTGCCAGCTCACCTAGCGTCGAAGAGACCCAGTACTTC. Its protein product is CASSPSVEETQYF.

The V and J genes are TRBV6-1 and TRBJ1-3, with 9 bases aligning to TRBD1. Germline CDR1 MNHNS, CDR2 SASEGT. This CDR3 is built from 17 residues. V was pared by 1 base and J by 1 base, with 5 bases of the junction left unmatched. The CDR3 DNA is TGTGCCAGCAGTGAAGGGACAGGGGTGAGGTCTGGAAACACCATATATTTT. Translated: CASSEGTGVRSGNTIYF.

This clonotype is labeled as medium-sized. The chain carries TRBV6-4 and TRBJ2-3, with 7 bases lining up with TRBD2. V was clipped by 4 bases and J by 1 base; unmatched bases: 5. The CDR3 extends over 15 amino acids. The germline CDR1 and CDR2 sequences are MRHNA and SNTAGT. As DNA, the CDR3 is TGTGCCAGCAGTGTGGCGGGGGAGGGCACAGATACGCAGTATTTT. Residues: CASSVAGEGTDTQYF.

Only a few counts were recorded for this clonotype. The V and J genes are TRBV11-3 and TRBJ1-1; D call uncertain. Trimming removed 3 bases from V and 6 bases from J, with 11 bases in between. This CDR3 is 13 amino acids long. The germline V gene has CDR1 SGHNT and CDR2 YENEEA. The CDR3 nucleotides read TGTGCCAGCAGCTTCCCCCGGAGCCCTGAAGCTTTCTTT. Its protein product is CASSFPRSPEAFF.